What follows are 13 T cell receptor beta chains derived from one specimen sequenced in a study of T-cell memory formation after mild COVID-19. TCRdb re-derived calls from the 5' RACE reads in MiXCR, one entry per CDR3 protein. This sample yields about half a million distinct CDR3 sequences, of which 18% are seen a single time; 9% to 15% belongs to the top ten. Sequencing was performed on PBMCs or a T cell subset sorted from them (not recorded which). The receptor source for this set is an adult woman who had mild COVID-19 (a few samples of this study predate the infection). Cell type and time point are not known.

The chain carries TRBV25-1 and TRBJ2-7; TRBD1 matches 7 bases. Germline CDR1 MGHDK, CDR2 SYGVNS. V lost 1 base to trimming and J lost 0 bases; unmatched junction nucleotides: 9. This CDR3 is built from 17 residues. DNA for the CDR3: TGTGCCAGCAGTGAATCCCAACCGGGACAGAGCTCCTACGAGCAGTACTTC. Translation gives CASSESQPGQSSYEQYF.

The chain recombines TRBV20-1 with TRBJ1-2; 7 positions agree with TRBD1. The CDR3 loop spans 16 amino acids. CDR1 is DFQATT, CDR2 SNEGSKA, per germline (reference sequence). V dropped 1 base and J dropped 7; count of bases not matched to a gene: 15. The CDR3 here is CSARAEGQGDFFGYTF. The CDR3 bases are TGCAGTGCTAGAGCTGAAGGCCAGGGGGACTTTTTTGGCTACACCTTC.

This clonotype showed up just a few times. This chain connects TRBV7-9 to TRBJ2-2; D gene uncertain. Trimming removed 2 bases at V and 7 bases at J, with 8 bases between. Germline CDR1 is SEHNR and CDR2 is FQNEAQ (reference sequence). The CDR3 is 13 residues long. The CDR3 loop is CASSLRDDGELFF. CDR3 DNA sequence: TGTGCCAGCAGCTTAAGGGATGACGGGGAGCTGTTTTTT.

This sequence joins TRBV12-3 or TRBV12-4 and TRBJ2-2, with no clear D. Deletions cut 3 bases from V and 4 bases from J, with 12 bases between. The CDR3 sequence is 15 residues long. DNA of the CDR3: TGTGCCAGCAGTTTTAAGCAGACTCGCACCGGGGAGCTGTTTTTT. Protein product: CASSFKQTRTGELFF.

This clonotype was counted only a few times. The chain has TRBV24-1 and TRBJ1-5, with 11 bases fitting TRBD1. Germline loops: CDR1 KGHDR, CDR2 SFDVKD. The CDR3 sequence is 16 residues long. V trimming: 4 bases; J trimming: 6 bases; junction bases outside the gene matches: 7. The CDR3, as DNA: TGTGCCACCAGTGACCGTGGGACAGGGGGGTTTCAGCCCCAGCATTTT. This sequence encodes CATSDRGTGGFQPQHF.

The CDR3 DNA sequence: TGTGCCAGCCTGACAGGGGCTAACTATGGCTACACCTTC. It translates to CASLTGANYGYTF. The V gene is TRBV7-9, the J gene TRBJ1-2, with 8 bases identical to TRBD1. This CDR3 is built from 13 residues. J was trimmed by 0 bases and V by 8 bases; bases with no gene match: 2. From germline, CDR1 is SEHNR and CDR2 FQNEAQ (reference sequence). Based on the CDR3 plus reference TRBV7-9 and TRBJ1-2, the full variable domain is DTGVSQNPRHKITKRGQNVTFRCDPISEHNRLYWYRQTLGQGPEFLTYFQNEAQLEKSRLLSDRFSAERPKGSFSTLEIQRTEQGDSAMYLCASLTGANYGYTFGSGTRLTVV.

This clonotype was seen more than once but under ten times. This chain joins TRBV12-3 or TRBV12-4 and TRBJ1-1; 12 bases align to TRBD1. With 3 bases clipped from V and 5 bases from J, the junction kept 4 bases outside the gene matches. The length of the CDR3 is 15 residues. In DNA form, the CDR3 reads TGTGCCAGCAGTTTGGGACAGGGGGCATGGACTGAAGCTTTCTTT. Protein product: CASSLGQGAWTEAFF.

This chain joins TRBV7-9 and TRBJ1-1; perhaps TRBD1 as D (6 bases). The germline gives CDR1 SEHNR, CDR2 FQNEAQ (reference sequence). Trimming pared 2 bases from V and 0 bases from J, leaving 13 bases between. The CDR3 has 16 amino acids. CDR3 nucleotides: TGTGCCAGCAGCTTATTACAGGGCACAATGAACACTGAAGCTTTCTTT. This codes for CASSLLQGTMNTEAFF.

This clonotype was picked up a small number of times. One end of the junction does not line up with germline, which may come from a read error. The chain combines TRBV7-6 with TRBJ2-1; 11 positions match TRBD2. The CDR3 length is 15 residues. The V gene's germline CDR1 is SGHVS and CDR2 FNYEAQ. The CDR3 protein is CASSLAQGLAAPRVF. The CDR3 DNA is TGTGCCAGCAGCTTAGCGCAGGGACTAGCGGCCCCTAGAGTCTTC.

The chain uses TRBV6-5 and TRBJ1-2; D is possibly TRBD1 (5 bases). The CDR3 contains 16 residues. Germline CDR1 MNHEY, CDR2 SVGAGI. V was clipped by 7 bases and J by 4 bases, with 22 bases between them. The CDR3 DNA reads TGTGCCAGCACTCCGATCCGAGGGGAGCGCGGCTATGGCTACACCTTC. This encodes CASTPIRGERGYGYTF.

The rearrangement uses TRBV9 and TRBJ1-1; 8 bases agree with TRBD1. The length of the CDR3 is 15 residues. V gave up 0 bases and J gave up 0 bases; unmatched junction bases: 1. Germline CDR1 reads SGDLS; CDR2 reads YYNGEE. DNA of the CDR3: TGTGCCAGCAGCGTAGTGGACAGGGTGAACACTGAAGCTTTCTTT. Encoded protein: CASSVVDRVNTEAFF.

This clonotype was picked up a small number of times. The V and J genes are TRBV3-1 and TRBJ1-1; D is possibly TRBD1 (5 bases). Trimming removed 3 bases at V and 10 bases at J, with 18 bases between. Germline V gives CDR1 LGHDT, CDR2 YNNKEL (reference sequence). The CDR3 runs 14 residues. CDR3 coding DNA: TGTGCCAGCAGCCAGCTTACTCAGGGAGGGCGAGCTTTCTTT. Translation: CASSQLTQGGRAFF.

This chain connects TRBV24-1 to TRBJ2-2; 9 nucleotides agree with TRBD2. With V trimmed by 5 bases and J by 6 bases, 3 bases remained unmatched. Per germline, CDR1 KGHDR and CDR2 SFDVKD. The CDR3 consists of 14 residues. CDR3 in DNA: TGTGCCACCAGTGTAGCGGGAGATCCCGGGGAGCTGTTTTTT. Translated, it gives CATSVAGDPGELFF.